This is a list of T cell receptor beta chains from one sample in a study of shared clonotypes between healthy human individuals. The table came from immunoSEQ multiplex PCR; TCRdb's copy has only in-frame clones and leaves some out. The sample includes under 1,100,000 clones, under 80% of them seen just once. Sequenced material: memory CD4+ T cells sorted from blood. Source of these receptors: a man younger than 35 in good health. Both conserved end residues are part of each CDR3. D genes are given only for firm matches. The size entry is marked missing in some rows and otherwise reads once, few, many or a size class.

TRBV11-2	once	17	TRBD1	TRBJ1-1	CASKGTAKGLGNTEAFF	TGTGCCAGCAAAGGGACAGCTAAAGGGCTAGGGAACACTGAAGCTTTCTTT
TRBV28	-	14	TRBD1	TRBJ2-7	CASSRTGVSYEQYF	TGTGCCAGCAGTAGGACAGGAGTATCCTACGAGCAGTACTTC
TRBV9	once	15	-	TRBJ1-6	CASTTADRYNSPLHF	TGTGCCAGCACCACCGCGGACAGATATAATTCACCCCTCCACTTT
TRBV10-2	-	14	-	TRBJ1-3	CASSESGWGNTIYF	TGCGCCAGCAGTGAGTCGGGTTGGGGAAACACCATATATTTT
TRBV7-6	-	16	TRBD2	TRBJ2-3	CASSFGGTSGTDTQYF	TGTGCCAGCAGCTTCGGCGGGACTAGCGGCACAGATACGCAGTATTTT
TRBV6-4	-	15	-	TRBJ2-1	CASSAQLSSYNEQFF	TGTGCCAGCAGTGCACAGCTCAGCTCCTACAATGAGCAGTTCTTC
TRBV6-5	-	14	-	TRBJ2-7	CASSSDFYLYEQYF	TGTGCCAGCAGTTCGGACTTTTATCTCTACGAGCAGTACTTC
TRBV11-2	-	17	TRBD2	TRBJ2-1	CASSLWYREARDGEQFF	TGTGCCAGCAGCTTATGGTATCGGGAGGCCCGGGACGGTGAGCAGTTCTTC
TRBV9	-	15	-	TRBJ1-3	CASSPGPSSGNTIYF	TGTGCCAGCAGCCCGGGACCGTCCTCTGGAAACACCATATATTTT
TRBV9	-	18	TRBD1	TRBJ1-2	CASSVYTGTGGVGYGYTF	TGTGCCAGCAGCGTCTATACCGGGACAGGGGGCGTTGGCTATGGCTACACCTTC
TRBV6-1	-	14	-	TRBJ1-2	CASSEGRRSYGYTF	TGTGCCAGCAGTGAAGGGAGGAGGAGTTATGGCTACACCTTC
TRBV7-2	few	13	-	TRBJ1-2	CASSFTGWDGYTF	TGTGCCAGCAGCTTCACAGGGTGGGATGGCTACACCTTC
TRBV9	-	16	TRBD1	TRBJ2-7	CASSVVSRQGIYEQYF	TGTGCCAGCAGCGTGGTCTCTAGACAGGGGATCTACGAGCAGTACTTC
TRBV19	-	15	TRBD1	TRBJ2-3	CASSGQGFSTDTQYF	TGTGCCAGTAGTGGACAGGGATTTAGCACAGATACGCAGTATTTT
TRBV6-5	-	16	TRBD2	TRBJ2-7	CASSYYWGSGDYEQYF	TGTGCCAGCAGTTACTACTGGGGTAGCGGGGACTACGAGCAGTACTTC
TRBV25-1	few	12	-	TRBJ1-5	CASAKEGQPQHF	TGTGCCAGCGCTAAAGAGGGCCAGCCCCAGCATTTT
TRBV19	-	13	-	TRBJ1-1	CASSIEPAGEAFF	TGTGCCAGTAGTATAGAGCCAGCTGGTGAAGCTTTCTTT
TRBV11-2	-	17	-	TRBJ2-3	CASSLGPSWVSTDTQYF	TGTGCCAGCAGCTTAGGCCCGAGTTGGGTTTCTACAGATACGCAGTATTTT
TRBV12-2	once	16	-	TRBJ1-1	CASRLVGPGMNTEAFF	TGTGCAAGTCGCTTAGTAGGGCCAGGAATGAACACTGAAGCTTTCTTT
TRBV19	once	13	TRBD1	TRBJ2-7	CASREQGALNQYF	TGTGCCAGTAGAGAACAGGGGGCTTTGAATCAGTACTTC
TRBV28	few	13	-	TRBJ1-1	CGHRDNMNTEAFF	TGTGGGCACCGGGACAACATGAACACTGAAGCTTTCTTT
TRBV28	-	12	-	TRBJ2-7	CASSSDPYEQYF	TGTGCCAGCAGTTCAGATCCCTACGAGCAGTACTTC
TRBV28	-	15	-	TRBJ2-5	CASSPQQKYKETQYF	TGTGCCAGCAGTCCACAACAGAAGTACAAAGAGACCCAGTACTTC
TRBV6-6	-	15	TRBD1	TRBJ1-4	CASSRDDRGGEKLFF	TGTGCCAGCAGTCGAGACGACAGGGGTGGTGAAAAACTGTTTTTT
TRBV4-2	-	15	TRBD2	TRBJ2-7	CASSQAGGGAYEQYF	TGTGCCAGCAGCCAAGCAGGTGGGGGGGCCTACGAGCAGTACTTC
TRBV2	-	13	-	TRBJ1-5	CASSYSGNQPQHF	TGTGCCAGCAGTTACTCGGGCAATCAGCCCCAGCATTTT
TRBV28	once	14	-	TRBJ1-4	CASSLTATNEKLFF	TGTGCCAGCAGTTTAACAGCAACTAATGAAAAACTGTTTTTT
TRBV7-9	-	14	TRBD1	TRBJ2-7	CASSPGTGSSEQYF	TGTGCCAGCAGCCCCGGGACAGGGTCGTCCGAGCAGTACTTC
TRBV19	-	14	TRBD1	TRBJ2-2	CASIDRGDTGELFF	TGTGCCAGCATAGACAGGGGCGACACCGGGGAGCTGTTTTTT
TRBV5-1	-	14	-	TRBJ2-5	CASSFQQAQETQYF	TGCGCCAGCAGCTTTCAACAGGCCCAAGAGACCCAGTACTTC
TRBV27	-	15	TRBD1	TRBJ2-7	CASRGSGQGSYEQYF	TGTGCCAGCAGGGGGTCGGGACAGGGATCCTACGAGCAGTACTTC
TRBV21-1	-	15	-	TRBJ2-4	CASSKTRRESRIQYF	TGTGCCAGCAGCAAAACCCGGCGGGAGAGCCGCATTCAGTACTTC
TRBV2	-	16	TRBD2	TRBJ2-1	CASSRTSGSSYNEQFF	TGTGCCAGCAGCAGGACTAGCGGGAGCTCCTACAATGAGCAGTTCTTC
TRBV9	-	16	TRBD2	TRBJ2-3	CASSPRLAGETDTQYF	TGTGCCAGCAGCCCGCGACTAGCGGGAGAGACAGATACGCAGTATTTT
TRBV7-2	-	16	TRBD2	TRBJ2-7	CASSRFLAGGYYEQYF	TGTGCCAGCAGCAGATTCCTAGCGGGGGGATACTACGAGCAGTACTTC
TRBV7-9	-	15	TRBD1	TRBJ1-1	CASSYLGQVDTEAFF	TGTGCCAGCAGCTACCTGGGACAGGTTGACACTGAAGCTTTCTTT
TRBV5-1	few	12	-	TRBJ1-6	CASTGEDSPLHF	TGCGCCAGCACCGGGGAGGATTCACCCCTCCACTTT
TRBV2	many	16	TRBD1	TRBJ1-6	CASSEALGQGRSPLHF	TGTGCCAGCAGTGAAGCCCTTGGACAGGGACGATCACCCCTCCACTTT
TRBV4-1	-	14	-	TRBJ1-4	CASSPQLANEKLFF	TGCGCCAGCAGCCCGCAGTTAGCTAATGAAAAACTGTTTTTT
TRBV5-1	-	17	TRBD2	TRBJ2-1	CASSLGPSGSSYNEQFF	TGCGCCAGCAGCTTGGGTCCTAGCGGGAGCTCCTACAATGAGCAGTTCTTC
TRBV6-1	-	15	TRBD1	TRBJ2-7	CASRNQGVMTYEQYF	TGTGCCAGCAGAAACCAGGGGGTAATGACCTACGAGCAGTACTTC
TRBV19	-	16	TRBD2	TRBJ2-3	CASSGASGGRTDTQYF	TGTGCCAGTAGTGGAGCGAGCGGGGGCCGCACAGATACGCAGTATTTT